A selection of T cell receptor beta chains follows, all from one sample in a study of shared clonotypes between healthy human individuals. Here immunoSEQ multiplex PCR was the method, and the copy in TCRdb shows in-frame clones only, minus some. The table shows approximately 470,000 clones, with roughly 80% occurring only once. Sequenced material: PBMCs. These receptors were obtained from a middle-aged woman in good health. Some clones in this sample may be carry-over from other donors' samples. Each CDR3 is given with its conserved first and last residue. Fields, in order: clone size, V gene, D gene, J gene, CDR3 protein, CDR3 DNA. The D gene is left open where the match is weak. Size tells how often a clone was seen (once, few, many) or the class of an expanded clone, and some rows leave it out.

size: .
V: TRBV6-1
D: .
J: TRBJ1-4
CDR3: CASSGPGHLNEKLFF
DNA: TGTGCCAGCAGTGGGCCGGGCCACCTTAATGAAAAACTGTTTTTT

size: .
V: TRBV27
D: .
J: TRBJ2-3
CDR3: CASSLSGGSTDTQYF
DNA: TGTGCCAGCAGTTTATCGGGCGGGTCCACAGATACGCAGTATTTT

size: .
V: TRBV10-3
D: .
J: TRBJ1-1
CDR3: CAIRQAGGETEAFF
DNA: TGTGCCATCCGGCAAGCGGGGGGTGAGACTGAAGCTTTCTTT

size: .
V: TRBV18
D: .
J: TRBJ1-4
CDR3: CASSPSGAATNEKLFF
DNA: TGTGCCAGCTCACCATCGGGGGCTGCAACTAATGAAAAACTGTTTTTT

size: many
V: TRBV2
D: .
J: TRBJ1-4
CDR3: CASLEGWNEKLFF
DNA: TGTGCCAGCTTAGAGGGATGGAATGAAAAACTGTTTTTT

size: .
V: TRBV5-1
D: TRBD1
J: TRBJ1-4
CDR3: CASRFQGADEKLFF
DNA: TGCGCCAGCCGGTTTCAGGGGGCGGATGAAAAACTGTTTTTT

size: .
V: TRBV5-1
D: TRBD2
J: TRBJ2-7
CDR3: CASSLAWPSGAYEQYF
DNA: TGCGCCAGCAGCTTGGCCTGGCCTAGCGGGGCCTACGAGCAGTACTTC

size: many
V: TRBV29-1
D: TRBD1
J: TRBJ1-5
CDR3: CSVRTGDSNQPQHF
DNA: TGCAGCGTCCGGACAGGGGATAGCAATCAGCCCCAGCATTTT

size: many
V: TRBV6-1
D: .
J: TRBJ1-6
CDR3: CASSDSLRTQLVSNSPLHF
DNA: TGTGCCAGCAGTGACAGTCTTCGGACCCAGCTAGTCTCAAATTCACCCCTCCACTTT

size: .
V: TRBV6-4
D: TRBD2
J: TRBJ2-2
CDR3: CASSDYGTSGNTGELFF
DNA: TGTGCCAGCAGTGATTACGGGACTAGCGGAAACACCGGGGAGCTGTTTTTT

size: .
V: TRBV7-3
D: TRBD1
J: TRBJ1-1
CDR3: CASSLEGQGVTEAFF
DNA: TGTGCCAGCAGCTTAGAAGGACAGGGAGTTACTGAAGCTTTCTTT

size: .
V: TRBV10-3
D: .
J: TRBJ1-2
CDR3: CAISAQGNGYTF
DNA: TGTGCCATCAGTGCCCAGGGAAATGGCTACACCTTC

size: .
V: TRBV5-1
D: TRBD2
J: TRBJ2-5
CDR3: CASSFLAGAQETQYF
DNA: TGCGCCAGCAGCTTCCTAGCGGGGGCTCAAGAGACCCAGTACTTC

size: once
V: TRBV29-1
D: .
J: TRBJ1-1
CDR3: CSGRENTEAFF
DNA: TGCAGCGGTAGGGAGAACACTGAAGCTTTCTTT

size: .
V: TRBV11-2
D: TRBD1
J: TRBJ1-4
CDR3: CASRTGTRSSYEKLFF
DNA: TGTGCCAGCAGGACAGGGACTCGATCTTCTTATGAAAAACTGTTTTTT

size: once
V: TRBV28
D: TRBD1
J: TRBJ1-2
CDR3: CASRILGGQTYGYTF
DNA: TGTGCCAGCAGAATTCTTGGGGGACAGACCTATGGCTACACCTTC

size: few
V: TRBV27
D: .
J: TRBJ2-2
CDR3: CASSFNREGGELFF
DNA: TGTGCCAGCAGTTTCAACAGGGAGGGCGGGGAGCTGTTTTTT

size: once
V: TRBV15
D: TRBD1
J: TRBJ2-2
CDR3: CATSRDRTGVNTGELFF
DNA: TGTGCCACCAGCAGAGATAGGACAGGGGTGAACACCGGGGAGCTGTTTTTT

size: .
V: TRBV30
D: TRBD1
J: TRBJ1-1
CDR3: CAWSVSGQTVFFF
DNA: TGTGCCTGGAGTGTATCGGGACAGACCGTGTTTTTCTTT

size: .
V: TRBV5-1
D: .
J: TRBJ1-4
CDR3: CASSLERTNEKLFF
DNA: TGCGCCAGCAGCTTGGAGCGGACGAATGAAAAACTGTTTTTT

size: few
V: TRBV23-1
D: TRBD2
J: TRBJ2-3
CDR3: CASSQSRGLWTDTQYF
DNA: TGCGCCAGCAGTCAATCTCGGGGACTATGGACAGATACGCAGTATTTT

size: .
V: TRBV6-4
D: .
J: TRBJ2-1
CDR3: CASSDGEGGYSYNEQFF
DNA: TGTGCCAGCAGTGACGGGGAGGGGGGATACTCCTACAATGAGCAGTTCTTC

size: many
V: TRBV5-6
D: .
J: TRBJ2-7
CDR3: CASSLAPSWVYEQYF
DNA: TGTGCCAGCAGCTTGGCGCCTAGTTGGGTCTACGAGCAGTACTTC

size: few
V: TRBV19
D: TRBD1
J: TRBJ1-4
CDR3: CASSRRDSENEKLFF
DNA: TGTGCCAGTAGCCGCCGGGACAGCGAAAATGAAAAACTGTTTTTT